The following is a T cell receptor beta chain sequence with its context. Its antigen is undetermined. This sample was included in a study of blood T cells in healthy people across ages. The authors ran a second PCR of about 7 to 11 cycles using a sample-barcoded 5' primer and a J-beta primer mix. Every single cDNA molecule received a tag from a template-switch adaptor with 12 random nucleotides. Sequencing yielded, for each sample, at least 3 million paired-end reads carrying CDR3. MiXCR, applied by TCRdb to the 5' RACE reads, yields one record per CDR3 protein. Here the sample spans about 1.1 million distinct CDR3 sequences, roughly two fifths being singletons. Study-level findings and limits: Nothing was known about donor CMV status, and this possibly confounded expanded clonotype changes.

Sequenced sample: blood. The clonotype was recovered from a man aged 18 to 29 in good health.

The CDR3 DNA is TGCGCCAGCAGAAAAAGAGTAGCGGGGGACCCCTACGAGCAGTACTTC. This translates into CASRKRVAGDPYEQYF. V is TRBV5-1 and J is TRBJ2-5, with 9 bases aligning to TRBD2. The DNA end is a closer match to TRBJ2-7, so the J assignment may be wrong. The CDR3 is 16 amino acids. Germline V gene lookup returns CDR1 SGHRS and CDR2 YFSETQ.